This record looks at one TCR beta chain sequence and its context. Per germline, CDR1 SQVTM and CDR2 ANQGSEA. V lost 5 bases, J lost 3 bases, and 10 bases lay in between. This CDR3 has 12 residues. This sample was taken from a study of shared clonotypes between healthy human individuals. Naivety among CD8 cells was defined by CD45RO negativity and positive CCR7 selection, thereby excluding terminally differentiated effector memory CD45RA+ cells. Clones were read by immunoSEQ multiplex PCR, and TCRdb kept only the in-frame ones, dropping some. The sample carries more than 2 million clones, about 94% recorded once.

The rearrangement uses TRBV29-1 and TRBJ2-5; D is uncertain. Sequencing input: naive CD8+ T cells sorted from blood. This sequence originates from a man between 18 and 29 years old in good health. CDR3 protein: CSVLKNEETQYF. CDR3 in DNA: TGCAGCGTTTTGAAGAACGAAGAGACCCAGTACTTC. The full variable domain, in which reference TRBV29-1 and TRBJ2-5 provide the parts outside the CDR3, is SAVISQKPSRDICQRGTSLTIQCQVDSQVTMMFWYRQQPGQSLTLIATANQGSEATYESGFVIDKFPISRPNLTFSTLTVSNMSPEDSSIYLCSVLKNEETQYFGPGTRLLVL.